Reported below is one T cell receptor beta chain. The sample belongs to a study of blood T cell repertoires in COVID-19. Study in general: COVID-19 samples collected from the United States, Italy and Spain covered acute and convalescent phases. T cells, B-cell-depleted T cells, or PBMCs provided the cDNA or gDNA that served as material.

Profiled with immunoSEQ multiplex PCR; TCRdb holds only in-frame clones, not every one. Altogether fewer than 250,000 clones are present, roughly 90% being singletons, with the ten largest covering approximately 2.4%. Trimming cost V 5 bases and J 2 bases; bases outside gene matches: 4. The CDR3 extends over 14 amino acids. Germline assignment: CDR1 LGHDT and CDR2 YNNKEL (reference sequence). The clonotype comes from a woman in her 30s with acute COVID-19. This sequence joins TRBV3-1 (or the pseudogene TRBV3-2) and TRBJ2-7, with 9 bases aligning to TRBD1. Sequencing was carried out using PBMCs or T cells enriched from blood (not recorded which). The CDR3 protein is CASSSGTGPYEQYF. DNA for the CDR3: TGTGCCAGCAGCTCCGGGACAGGGCCCTACGAGCAGTACTTC.